A selection of T cell receptor beta chains follows, all from one sample in a study of shared clonotypes between healthy human individuals. Method: immunoSEQ multiplex PCR; TCRdb's copy keeps in-frame clones and lacks some. The sample records millions of clones, over 85% being singletons. The source material was naive CD4+ T cells sorted from blood. Source of these receptors: a man aged 18 to 29 in good health. Each CDR3 is given with its conserved first and last residue. The order of the fields is J gene, CDR3 length, V gene, clone size, D gene, CDR3 DNA, CDR3 protein. D genes are given only for firm matches. Only part of the rows carry a size: once, few, many, or a class if the clone is expanded.

>TRBJ1-4|16|TRBV28|NA|NA
TGTGCCAGCAGTTCAGCGAGGGGGGCAACTAATGAAAAACTGTTTTTT
CASSSARGATNEKLFF
>TRBJ2-5|14|TRBV5-5|once|NA
TGTGCCAGCAGCTGGGGACACAAGACGGAGACCCAGTACTTC
CASSWGHKTETQYF
>TRBJ2-5|15|TRBV5-1|NA|NA
TGCGCCAGCAGCTTGAGGGTCCAACCCCAAGAGACCCAGTACTTC
CASSLRVQPQETQYF
>TRBJ2-5|16|TRBV7-9|NA|TRBD1
TGTGCCAGCAGCCCTCATCCCGGGACAGGTCAAGAGACCCAGTACTTC
CASSPHPGTGQETQYF
>TRBJ2-1|16|TRBV6-5|NA|NA
TGTGCCAGCAGTTCTTTTGGGACTGCTTCCTACAATGAGCAGTTCTTC
CASSSFGTASYNEQFF
>TRBJ1-3|15|TRBV6-5|NA|NA
TGTGCCAGCAGTCTACAGGTTAGCTCTGGAAACACCATATATTTT
CASSLQVSSGNTIYF
>TRBJ2-7|14|TRBV6-5|NA|NA
TGTGCCAGTAGCTTATATAGCGGTGTGTACGAGCAGTACTTC
CASSLYSGVYEQYF
>TRBJ2-7|14|TRBV6-1|NA|NA
TGTGCCAGCAGTGAACCCTCGAGCTCCTACGAGCAGTACTTC
CASSEPSSSYEQYF
>TRBJ1-3|15|TRBV27|once|NA
TGTGCCAACGAGTTTACCCGGCGGGGTGGGGACACCATATATTTT
CANEFTRRGGDTIYF
>TRBJ1-4|15|TRBV7-8|NA|TRBD1
TGTGCCAGCAGCCGACAGGGCTTTGGAGTCGAAAAACTGTTTTTT
CASSRQGFGVEKLFF
>TRBJ1-1|12|TRBV30|few|NA
TGTGCCTGGGACAGGACGAACACTGAAGCTTTCTTT
CAWDRTNTEAFF
>TRBJ2-5|11|TRBV30|NA|NA
TGTGCCTGGACAGGAGAAGAGACCCAGTACTTC
CAWTGEETQYF
>TRBJ2-5|15|TRBV11-3|NA|NA
TGTGCCAGCAGCTTAGATGGCGGGGAGCAAGAGACCCAGTACTTC
CASSLDGGEQETQYF
>TRBJ2-2|13|TRBV29-1|NA|NA
TGCAGCGTTGGAGGGGTGGACACCGGGGAGCTGTTTTTT
CSVGGVDTGELFF
>TRBJ2-3|18|TRBV5-1|NA|TRBD1
TGCGCCAGCAGCTCCTATGGGACAGGGACTCCTAGCACAGATACGCAGTATTTT
CASSSYGTGTPSTDTQYF
>TRBJ1-2|17|TRBV14|NA|NA
TGTGCCAGCAGCCAAGTCAACCTCCGGACAGAGAGCTATGGCTACACCTTC
CASSQVNLRTESYGYTF
>TRBJ1-1|15|TRBV6-4|NA|NA
TGTGCCAGCAGAGAACAGGACTTAGTGGGGACTGAAGCTTTCTTT
CASREQDLVGTEAFF
>TRBJ2-3|14|TRBV5-4|NA|TRBD2
TGTGCCAGCAGCCCTCTGACTAGCGTGGATACGCAGTATTTT
CASSPLTSVDTQYF
>TRBJ2-7|14|TRBV28|NA|NA
TGTGCCAGCAGTTTAGTTTCGGGGTCCTACGAGCAGTACTTC
CASSLVSGSYEQYF
>TRBJ1-2|17|TRBV30|NA|TRBD1
TGTGCCTGGAGTGGGAGGGGGCTCCTCTTCCCAAACTATGGCTACACCTTC
CAWSGRGLLFPNYGYTF
>TRBJ1-6|17|TRBV4-1|NA|NA
TGCGCCAGCAGCCAAGTGTCCGCGTACAGTACAAATTCACCCCTCCACTTT
CASSQVSAYSTNSPLHF
>TRBJ2-7|15|TRBV6-6|NA|TRBD1
TGTGCCAGCAGTATCGGGACAGGTGGGAAATACGAGCAGTACTTC
CASSIGTGGKYEQYF
>TRBJ2-3|13|TRBV28|NA|NA
NA
CASSSSDSIPQYF
>TRBJ1-1|12|TRBV19|NA|TRBD1
TGTGCCAGTAAGGGGCAGGGGGCTGAAGCTTTCTTT
CASKGQGAEAFF
>TRBJ2-7|15|TRBV29-1|NA|TRBD2
TGCAGCGTTGTCACCGGGACTAGGTCCTCCTACGAGCAGTACTTC
CSVVTGTRSSYEQYF
>TRBJ2-7|17|TRBV6-1|NA|NA
TGTGCCAGCAGTGACCTTTTAAGCCAGGGCCCATCCTACGAGCAGTACTTC
CASSDLLSQGPSYEQYF